Each of the 28 T cell receptor beta chains below was sequenced from the same sample in a study of response to subunit inactivated influenza vaccine. MiXCR, run by TCRdb on the RT-PCR reads, gives a single entry per CDR3 protein. The repertoire consists of about 650,000 distinct CDR3 sequences, with 11% to 15% occurring once and the leading ten covering approximately 7.6%. Sequenced here: PBMCs from blood, sampled 14 to 15 days before vaccination. The receptor set was obtained from a man aged 50-59 years who received an inactivated influenza vaccine.

This clonotype was seen a few times. A read error may produce the germline difference seen at one junction end. The gene calls are TRBV14 and TRBJ2-1; 13 bases match TRBD2. This CDR3 is 16 amino acids long. Germline lookup yields CDR1 SGHDN and CDR2 FVKESK. DNA for the CDR3: TGTGCCAGCAGCCAACTTCGGACTAGCGGGGGAACTGAGCATTTCTTC. It codes for CASSQLRTSGGTEHFF.

This clonotype was counted a few times. V and J are TRBV7-2 and TRBJ1-5; no clear D. The germline V gene has CDR1 SGHTA and CDR2 FQGNSA. The germline V and J ends were trimmed by 2 bases and 5 bases, with 19 bases remaining between them. The CDR3 has 17 residues. CDR3 region: CASSLSGAGSGYQPQHF. The CDR3 region has the DNA TGTGCCAGCAGCTTAAGTGGAGCAGGATCGGGGTATCAGCCCCAGCATTTT.

The rearrangement links TRBV6-2 or TRBV6-3 to TRBJ1-1; maybe TRBD1 (5 bases). V was shortened by 2 bases and J by 0 bases, with 19 bases between the two germline ends. CDR1 and CDR2 from the germline V gene are MNHEY and SVGEGT. The CDR3 covers 18 residues. CDR3 region: CASSYIGPWRGMNTEAFF. The CDR3 region has the DNA TGTGCCAGCAGTTACATCGGGCCGTGGAGGGGTATGAACACTGAAGCTTTCTTT.

The J gene is TRBJ2-3, the V gene TRBV9, with TRBD2 identical over 13 bases. Germline-derived CDR1 and CDR2 are SGDLS and YYNGEE. V was pared by 3 bases and J by 4 bases, with 8 bases of the junction left unmatched. CDR3 length: 17 residues. CDR3 sequence reads: CASSAEPGLAGPDTQYF. The CDR3 region has the DNA TGTGCCAGCAGCGCGGAGCCGGGACTAGCGGGACCAGATACGCAGTATTTT. The whole variable domain, remainder taken from reference TRBV9 and TRBJ2-3, is DSGVTQTPKHLITATGQRVTLRCSPRSGDLSVYWYQQSLDQGLQFLIQYYNGEERAKGNILERFSAQQFPDLHSELNLSSLELGDSALYFCASSAEPGLAGPDTQYFGPGTRLTVL.

V and J are TRBV2 and TRBJ2-5; TRBD2 matches 7 bases. This CDR3 is 13 amino acids long. The germline gives CDR1 SNHLY, CDR2 FYNNEI. V lost 8 bases, J lost 0 bases, and 3 bases stayed unmatched. CDR3 DNA sequence: TGTGCCAGCGATGCGGGGGACCAAGAGACCCAGTACTTC. Translation gives CASDAGDQETQYF. Supplemented by reference TRBV2 and TRBJ2-5, the full variable domain reads EPEVTQTPSHQVTQMGQEVILRCVPISNHLYFYWYRQILGQKVEFLVSFYNNEISEKSEIFDDQFSVERPDGSNFTLKIRSTKLEDSAMYFCASDAGDQETQYFGPGTRLLVL.

This clonotype was observed a few times. This chain connects TRBV12-3 or TRBV12-4 to TRBJ2-2; D is unresolved. The germline V and J ends were trimmed by 3 bases and 0 bases, with 17 bases remaining between them. The CDR3 is made up of 18 amino acids. The CDR3 DNA is TGTGCCAGCAGTTTTGGTTTCGGGCAGGACCCGAACACCGGGGAGCTGTTTTTT. Translation gives CASSFGFGQDPNTGELFF.

The chain recombines TRBV5-5 with TRBJ2-1; a possible D gene is TRBD1 (5 bases). The CDR3 consists of 14 residues. The ends were cut back, 2 bases at V and 5 bases at J, with 11 bases in the middle. Per germline, CDR1 SGHKS and CDR2 YYEKEE (reference sequence). As DNA, the CDR3 is TGTGCCAGCAGCTTCCAGGGTGCCCACAATGAGCAGTTCTTC. The encoded protein is CASSFQGAHNEQFF.

This clonotype appeared a few times. The chain links TRBV12-5 to TRBJ2-1; 9 nucleotides match TRBD1. Germline V CDR1 and CDR2: LGHNT, FRNRAP. V was pared by 1 base and J by 5 bases, with 3 bases of the junction left unmatched. CDR3 length: 15 amino acids. The CDR3: CASGLGGQGNNEQFF. The CDR3 region has the DNA TGTGCTAGTGGTTTGGGGGGACAGGGAAACAATGAGCAGTTCTTC.

The chain uses TRBV7-3 and TRBJ1-1, with D unresolved. The CDR3 length is 13 residues. Looked up from germline, CDR1 is SGHTA and CDR2 is FQGTGA. V lost 5 bases to trimming and J lost 7 bases, with 14 bases between them. In DNA, the CDR3 is TGTGCCAGCAGCCTCCAGTCGAGCAGTGAAGCTTTCTTT. Its translation is CASSLQSSSEAFF.

V and J are TRBV7-2 and TRBJ2-7; 7 nucleotides align to TRBD2. CDR1 and CDR2 from the germline V gene are SGHTA and FQGNSA. This CDR3 region has 12 residues. V shed 5 bases and J 5 bases; nucleotides not matched to a gene: 3. The CDR3 reads CASSATSDEQYF. The CDR3 DNA sequence: TGTGCCAGCAGCGCCACTAGCGACGAGCAGTACTTC.

This clonotype was picked up a small number of times. The chain has TRBV12-3 or TRBV12-4 and TRBJ1-5; D unclear. V shed 2 bases and J shed 6 bases, with 8 bases lying between them. The CDR3 is 13 amino acids. CDR3 protein: CASSLSELQPQHF. CDR3 DNA sequence: TGTGCCAGCAGTTTATCAGAACTTCAGCCCCAGCATTTT.

There are many counts of this clonotype. The rearrangement uses TRBV29-1 and TRBJ1-4; a possible D gene is TRBD1 (5 bases). Per the germline V gene, CDR1 is SQVTM and CDR2 is ANQGSEA. The V gene lost 1 base and the J gene lost 8 bases, with 11 bases spanning the gap. The CDR3 has 13 amino acids. The CDR3 nucleotides are TGCAGCGTTGAAGTGGAGGACACCGAAAAACTGTTTTTT. Translating it yields CSVEVEDTEKLFF.

This clonotype was observed many times. The V call is TRBV7-9, the J call TRBJ1-2, with a possible D match to TRBD1 (5 bases). Germline CDR1 and CDR2: SEHNR and FQNEAQ (reference sequence). V lost 2 bases and J lost 6, with 10 bases in between. CDR3 length: 13 residues. The CDR3 sequence: CASSLMGRHGYTF. CDR3 sequence (DNA): TGTGCCAGCAGCTTAATGGGGCGACATGGCTACACCTTC.

The rearrangement links TRBV7-3 to TRBJ1-3; D gene uncertain. The CDR3 has 15 residues. Germline V gives CDR1 SGHTA, CDR2 FQGTGA. V lost 6 bases to trimming and J lost 1 base, with 13 bases between them. The DNA for the CDR3 is TGTGCCAGCAGTCCAAGCGCGGGGTCTGGAAACACCATATATTTT. As protein: CASSPSAGSGNTIYF.

The chain is built from TRBV6-4 and TRBJ2-2; maybe TRBD2 (5 bases). Germline loops: CDR1 MRHNA, CDR2 SNTAGT. V was shortened by 2 bases and J by 1 base, with 8 bases between the two germline ends. The CDR3 has 15 residues. CDR3 bases: TGTGCCAGCAGTGACGCGGGCCTGAACACCGGGGAGCTGTTTTTT. Protein: CASSDAGLNTGELFF.

This clonotype was recorded a few times. The chain couples TRBV7-8 to TRBJ2-3; tentatively, D is TRBD1 or TRBD2 (5 bases each). Germline CDR1 and CDR2: SGHVS and FQNEAQ. V was cut by 2 bases and J by 4 bases, with 13 bases left in between. The CDR3 is 15 amino acids. CDR3 sequence reads: CASSLWWGLPDTQYF. The CDR3 DNA reads as TGTGCCAGCAGCTTATGGTGGGGGTTACCAGATACGCAGTATTTT. The full variable domain, completed using reference TRBV7-8 and TRBJ2-3, is GAGVSQSPRYKVAKRGQDVALRCDPISGHVSLFWYQQALGQGPEFLTYFQNEAQLDKSGLPSDRFFAERPEGSVSTLKIQRTQQEDSAVYLCASSLWWGLPDTQYFGPGTRLTVL.

J is TRBJ1-5 and V is TRBV6-2 or TRBV6-3; no firm D call. In germline, CDR1 is MNHEY, CDR2 SVGEGT. The CDR3 sequence is 14 residues long. V lost 2 bases and J lost 4, with 9 bases in between. CDR3: CASSYGRNNQPQHF. CDR3 DNA sequence: TGTGCCAGCAGTTACGGCAGAAATAATCAGCCCCAGCATTTT.

A few counts support this clonotype. V is TRBV5-1 and J is TRBJ2-5; a weak D match, TRBD2 (6 bases). Between the trimmed V and J ends, which lost 3 bases and 2 bases, there was a span of 17 bases. The CDR3 length is 16 residues. CDR1 SGHRS and CDR2 YFSETQ come from the germline V gene. In DNA, the CDR3 is TGCGCCAGCAGCTGGGACTCAGGGTTAAGGCAAGAGACCCAGTACTTC. This encodes CASSWDSGLRQETQYF. The variable domain in full, with the rest retrieved from reference TRBV5-1 and TRBJ2-5, is KAGVTQTPRYLIKTRGQQVTLSCSPISGHRSVSWYQQTPGQGLQFLFEYFSETQRNKGNFPGRFSGRQFSNSRSEMNVSTLELGDSALYLCASSWDSGLRQETQYFGPGTRLLVL.

This clonotype was observed at least ten times. V is TRBV29-1 and J is TRBJ1-4; maybe TRBD1 (5 bases). Germline assignment: CDR1 SQVTM and CDR2 ANQGSEA. This CDR3 contains 12 residues. Trimming left V 6 bases short and J 4 bases short, with 9 bases between. The CDR3 DNA reads as TGCAGCGTCCAGGGAAGTAATGAAAAACTGTTTTTT. It codes for CSVQGSNEKLFF.

This chain connects TRBV7-2 to TRBJ2-7; the D gene could be TRBD1 or TRBD2 (5 bases each). Trimming shortened V by 5 bases and J by 1 base, and 12 bases separated the two germline ends. Germline V CDR1 and CDR2: SGHTA, FQGNSA. The CDR3 has 14 residues. The CDR3 here is CASSMGPRSYEQYF. The CDR3 DNA reads TGTGCCAGCAGCATGGGACCGCGATCCTACGAGCAGTACTTC. Full variable domain (missing parts from reference TRBV7-2 and TRBJ2-7): GAGVSQSPSNKVTEKGKDVELRCDPISGHTALYWYRQSLGQGLEFLIYFQGNSAPDKSGLPSDRFSAERTGGSVSTLTIQRTQQEDSAVYLCASSMGPRSYEQYFGPGTRLTVT.

The rearrangement joins TRBV6-2 or TRBV6-3 to TRBJ2-2; D is uncertain. CDR1 MNHEY and CDR2 SVGEGT come from the germline V gene. Trimming shortened V by 2 bases and J by 6 bases, and 7 bases separated the two germline ends. The CDR3 spans 13 residues. CDR3 residues: CASSYQFSGELFF. The CDR3 DNA follows: TGTGCCAGCAGTTACCAGTTTTCCGGGGAGCTGTTTTTT.

This clonotype was seen a handful of times. The genes are TRBV7-9 and TRBJ1-2, with 7 bases identical to TRBD1. V lost 5 bases to trimming and J lost 7 bases; unmatched junction nucleotides: 13. Germline loops: CDR1 SEHNR, CDR2 FQNEAQ (reference sequence). The CDR3 totals 15 residues. The CDR3 loop is CASSPNRQGSGGYTF. The CDR3 bases are TGTGCCAGCAGCCCGAACCGACAGGGAAGTGGTGGCTACACCTTC.

This clonotype has at least ten counts. The rearrangement uses TRBV6-2 or TRBV6-3 and TRBJ2-3; D is ambiguous. Per germline, CDR1 MNHEY and CDR2 SVGEGT. The CDR3 consists of 12 residues. Trimming took off 10 bases at V and 1 base at J, with 9 bases between the two ends. The chain's CDR3 is CATSPRTDTQYF. In nucleotides, the CDR3 is TGTGCCACTTCCCCCCGCACAGATACGCAGTATTTT.

The V gene is TRBV25-1, the J gene TRBJ1-1; 9 bases match TRBD1. The CDR3 has 15 amino acids. The ends lost 3 bases at V and 6 bases at J; junction bases unmatched: 8. CDR1 MGHDK and CDR2 SYGVNS come from the germline V gene. CDR3 sequence: CASSERYRGLAEAFF. CDR3 in DNA: TGTGCCAGCAGTGAGCGTTACAGGGGGCTGGCTGAAGCTTTCTTT.

This clonotype showed up just a few times. This rearrangement joins TRBV4-3 to TRBJ2-2, with TRBD2 as a possible D gene (5 bases). Germline CDR1 reads LGHNA; CDR2 reads YSLEER. V shed 3 bases and J shed 5 bases, with 16 bases lying between them. This CDR3 comprises 16 residues. CDR3: CASSHKTGGGTGELFF. CDR3 DNA sequence: TGCGCCAGCAGCCACAAGACGGGTGGAGGAACCGGGGAGCTGTTTTTT.

The chain carries TRBV4-3 and TRBJ2-6, with D unclear. Trimming pared 0 bases from V and 0 bases from J, leaving 6 bases between. Germline lookup yields CDR1 LGHNA and CDR2 YSLEER. There are 16 residues in the CDR3. In DNA form, the CDR3 reads TGCGCCAGCAGCCAAGACACGGGCTCTGGGGCCAACGTCCTGACTTTC. Protein: CASSQDTGSGANVLTF.

This chain links TRBV20-1 with TRBJ1-2; 10 bases align to TRBD1. Germline-derived CDR1 and CDR2 are DFQATT and SNEGSKA (reference sequence). Germline trimming cut 7 bases from V and 4 bases from J; bases unmatched to any gene: 6. CDR3 length: 13 amino acids. The CDR3 sequence: CSGTGTGAYGYTF. CDR3 DNA sequence: TGCAGTGGGACCGGGACAGGGGCCTATGGCTACACCTTC.

This chain links TRBV20-1 with TRBJ1-6; D perhaps matches TRBD1 (5 bases). The CDR3 runs to 15 residues. CDR1 DFQATT and CDR2 SNEGSKA come from the germline V gene (reference sequence). Trimming stripped 0 bases from V and 7 bases from J, with 13 bases between. The CDR3 sequence is CSARDRSRANSPLHF. The CDR3, as DNA: TGCAGTGCTAGAGATCGGTCCAGGGCAAATTCACCCCTCCACTTT.